This is a list of T cell receptor beta chains from one sample in a study of T cell clonotyping in hematopoietic cell transplantation. Profiling relied on immunoSEQ multiplex PCR, and the TCRdb table lists in-frame clones only, not all of them. Seen here are approximately 8,800 clones, over 85% observed once, and the top ten hold 5.7%. The source material was PBMCs, sampled 100 days after allogeneic stem cell transplant. The receptor set was obtained from a male patient aged 45 to 59 who had an allogeneic stem cell transplant from a related donor, so T cells may come from the graft donor. Some clones in this sample may be carry-over from other donors' samples. Each CDR3 is given with its conserved first and last residue. The D gene is left open where the match is weak. Clone size, where shown, is once, few, many, or a class for clones that have expanded.

v_call	d_call	j_call	clone_size	cdr3_length	cdr3_nt	cdr3_aa
TRBV29-1	-	TRBJ1-2	once	11	TGCAGCGAAGGGGGGGACTATGGCTACACCTTC	CSEGGDYGYTF
TRBV6-4	-	TRBJ2-7	-	13	TGTGCCAGTGGGGGAACAGGGATGCACGAGCAGTACTTC	CASGGTGMHEQYF
TRBV11-2	TRBD2	TRBJ2-7	-	14	TGTGCCAGCAGCTTTAGCGCGGGAGCGCGAGAGCAGTACTTC	CASSFSAGAREQYF
TRBV14	TRBD2	TRBJ2-2	-	15	TGTGCCAGCAGCCAAGCAGCGGGGGGGCCCGGGGAGCTGTTTTTT	CASSQAAGGPGELFF
TRBV30	TRBD1	TRBJ2-7	-	14	TGTGCCTGGAGTGGAGGGACAGGGGGGTACGAGCAGTACTTC	CAWSGGTGGYEQYF
TRBV7-2	-	TRBJ2-7	few	12	TGTGCCAGCAGCGCGTCGTCGTACGAGCAGTACTTC	CASSASSYEQYF
TRBV4-2	-	TRBJ1-2	-	18	TGTGCCAGCAGCCAAGTTGCCAACGAGGGGACCAGGGGAAGTGGCTACACCTTC	CASSQVANEGTRGSGYTF
TRBV7-2	TRBD2	TRBJ2-7	-	15	TGTGCCAGCAGCTCCCGCCGGACTAGCGCCTACGAGCAGTACTTC	CASSSRRTSAYEQYF
TRBV10-3	TRBD1	TRBJ1-2	-	14	TGTGCCATCAGTGAGAATTGGGACAGTTATGGCTACACCTTC	CAISENWDSYGYTF
TRBV7-2	-	TRBJ2-7	-	16	TGTGCCAGCAGCCTTAGCGGAGTTAGGGGAAACTACGAGCAGTACTTC	CASSLSGVRGNYEQYF
TRBV4-1	-	TRBJ1-1	-	12	TGCGCCAGCAGTCAGGGTCTGTCTGAAGCTTTCTTT	CASSQGLSEAFF
TRBV5-6	-	TRBJ1-1	-	13	TGTGCCAGCAGCCGGAGACCACACACTGAAGCTTTCTTT	CASSRRPHTEAFF
TRBV2	TRBD2	TRBJ2-2	-	18	TGTGCCAGCAGTGACGACGGGCTAGCGGGACCGAACACCGGGGAGCTGTTTTTT	CASSDDGLAGPNTGELFF
TRBV7-6	-	TRBJ1-1	-	13	TGTGCCAGCAGCCCCCGGGGGGTGGCTGAAGCTTTCTTT	CASSPRGVAEAFF
TRBV5-1	TRBD1	TRBJ2-1	-	20	TGCGCCAGCAGCTTGACCGGACAGGGGGCACTGAGACTAGCCTACAATGAGCAGTTCTTC	CASSLTGQGALRLAYNEQFF
TRBV6-5	-	TRBJ1-2	-	15	TGTGCCAGCAAAATTAATTACCAGGGCGGTGAGGGCTACACCTTC	CASKINYQGGEGYTF
TRBV28	TRBD1	TRBJ1-1	-	16	TGTGCCAGCAGTTTATTATCAGGGGGCAGTATCACTGAAGCTTTCTTT	CASSLLSGGSITEAFF
TRBV7-2	TRBD1	TRBJ1-3	-	15	TGTGCCAGCAGCTCTACAGGGGCCTCGGGAAACACCATATATTTT	CASSSTGASGNTIYF
TRBV13	-	TRBJ1-2	-	12	TGTGCCAGCAGCTTAGCGCAGGGCTTTTACACCTTC	CASSLAQGFYTF
TRBV7-9	TRBD1	TRBJ1-2	-	15	TGTGCCAGCACCCTACGCGGAGAGGGGGCGGTTGGCTACACCTTC	CASTLRGEGAVGYTF
TRBV29-1	-	TRBJ2-7	-	11	TGCAGCGTCATGACATTCTACGAGCAGTACTTC	CSVMTFYEQYF
TRBV5-1	-	TRBJ2-2	once	16	TGCGCCAGCAGCTTGGTAGGGGGATCGGGAACCGGGGAGCTGTTTTTT	CASSLVGGSGTGELFF
TRBV28	-	TRBJ1-1	-	14	TGTGCCAGCAGTTCCGGGACGGTCAACACTGAAGCTTTCTTT	CASSSGTVNTEAFF
TRBV11-2	TRBD1	TRBJ2-7	-	15	TGTGCCAGCAGCCTAGGGGGACAGGGGTCGTATGAGCAGTACTTC	CASSLGGQGSYEQYF